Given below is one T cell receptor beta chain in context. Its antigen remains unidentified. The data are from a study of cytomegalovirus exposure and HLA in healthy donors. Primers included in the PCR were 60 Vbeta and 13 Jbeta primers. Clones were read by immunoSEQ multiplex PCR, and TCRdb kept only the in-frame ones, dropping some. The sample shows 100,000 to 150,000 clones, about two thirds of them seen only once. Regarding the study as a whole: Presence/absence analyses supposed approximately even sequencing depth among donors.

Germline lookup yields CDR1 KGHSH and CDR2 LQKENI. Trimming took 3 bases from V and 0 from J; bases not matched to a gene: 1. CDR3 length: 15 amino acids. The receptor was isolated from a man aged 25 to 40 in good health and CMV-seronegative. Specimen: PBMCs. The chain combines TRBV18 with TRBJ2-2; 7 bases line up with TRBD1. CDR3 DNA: TGTGCCAGCTCACCGGGACAGCCGAACACCGGGGAGCTGTTTTTT. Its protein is CASSPGQPNTGELFF.